This T cell receptor beta chain was identified in a study of blood T cells in healthy people across ages. V lost 5 bases and J lost 0, with 17 bases in between. Germline V gives CDR1 SGHTA, CDR2 FQGNSA. This CDR3 is 16 amino acids long. Through a sample-barcoded 5' primer and a J-beta primer mix, a second PCR was run for roughly 6 to 11 cycles. TCRdb re-called the 5' RACE reads with MiXCR, one entry per CDR3 protein. Of about 570,000 distinct CDR3 sequences listed, about 28% are singletons. Only a few counts were recorded for this clonotype. This same sample was also taken into another study, of T cells of mothers and their children.

V and J are TRBV7-2 and TRBJ2-7; D tentatively fits TRBD1 or TRBD2 (5 bases each). The sample consisted of blood. The receptor's source is a boy under 10 years old in good health. The CDR3 region has the DNA TGTGCCAGCAGCGCCGACCACGGGACGGGCTCCTACGAGCAGTACTTC. As protein: CASSADHGTGSYEQYF.